This TCR beta chain is drawn from a study of OX40 agonist ivuxolimab in advanced cancers. Study results and caveats: Circulating CD4+ and CD8+ T cells showed clonal expansion by week 6 at 0.1 to 3.0 mg/kg.

The assay was immunoSEQ multiplex PCR, and TCRdb's table has in-frame clones only and misses some. This sample has around 31,000 clones, with 90% found just once. Details on this clone: Its antigen remains unknown.

The sequences come from CD4+ or CD8+ T cells sorted from blood, collected in a trial of the OX40 agonist ivuxolimab. The receptor was derived from an adult with an advanced solid tumor such as melanoma, head and neck, liver or kidney cancer.

The CDR3 region is CASSLVTLQGYTEAFF. Written as DNA, the CDR3 is TGTGCCAGCAGCTTAGTGACCCTTCAGGGGTACACTGAAGCTTTCTTT. The chain links TRBV11-2 to TRBJ1-1, with D tentatively TRBD1 (6 bases). The germline CDR1 and CDR2 sequences are SGHAT and FQNNGV. V lost 1 base, J lost 3 bases, and 15 bases lay in between. The CDR3 totals 16 residues.